This T cell receptor (beta chain) was found in a study of blood T cell repertoires in COVID-19. Germline loops: CDR1 MDHEN, CDR2 SYDVKM. The CDR3 length is 13 residues. V lost 5 bases to trimming and J lost 4 bases, with 11 bases between them. Membership in each cohort depended on participant-reported clinical history. This table comes from immunoSEQ multiplex PCR, and its TCRdb copy is limited to in-frame clones, with some not included. The repertoire consists of 250,000 to 300,000 clones, with just under 90% occurring once and the leading ten covering roughly 2.9%. Of note for this clone: The identical CDR3 is also encoded by other nucleotide sequences in the sample.

The sample consisted of PBMCs or T cells enriched from blood (not recorded which). The clonotype comes from a woman between 45 and 60 years old who had been exposed to COVID-19. The chain couples TRBV28 to TRBJ1-2; D is perhaps TRBD1 (6 bases). CDR3 loop: CASSPGQPYGYTF. Here the CDR3 DNA reads TGTGCCAGCAGTCCCGGACAGCCCTATGGCTACACCTTC.